This entry lists 26 T cell receptor beta chains sequenced from one sample in a study of blood T cell repertoires in COVID-19. TCRdb keeps only in-frame clones here, not all; method: immunoSEQ multiplex PCR. The table has some 300,000 clones, around 87% seen once. The sequenced sample consisted of peripheral blood. The receptors shown here come from a woman in her forties with COVID-19, enrolled during active disease.

V usage is TRBV2 and J usage is TRBJ2-2, with 8 bases matching TRBD2. The CDR3 contains 15 residues. The J segment lost 2 bases and the V segment lost 7 bases, leaving 6 bases of the junction unmatched. The germline gives CDR1 SNHLY, CDR2 FYNNEI. The CDR3 DNA follows: TGTGCCAGCAAGAGACTAGCGACAAACACCGGGGAGCTGTTTTTT. Amino acid sequence: CASKRLATNTGELFF.

The V and J genes are TRBV28 and TRBJ1-2; D is uncertain. Germline V gene sequence: CDR1 MDHEN, CDR2 SYDVKM. Between the trimmed V and J ends, which lost 3 bases and 0 bases, there was a span of 8 bases. This CDR3 is 14 amino acids long. The CDR3 DNA is TGTGCCAGCAGTTTTCTTAGAACTAACTATGGCTACACCTTC. The encoded protein is CASSFLRTNYGYTF.

The chain uses TRBV10-3 and TRBJ2-6; TRBD1 aligns across 10 bases. This CDR3 region has 17 residues. V gave up 5 bases and J gave up 3 bases; unmatched junction bases: 7. Germline values: CDR1 ENHRY, CDR2 SYGVKD. This chain's CDR3 is CAISPRQGAGGANVLTF. The CDR3 bases are TGTGCCATCAGTCCTAGACAGGGGGCGGGTGGGGCCAACGTCCTGACTTTC.

The genes are TRBV19 and TRBJ2-7; D may be TRBD1 (5 bases). The CDR3 is 15 amino acids. Trimming pared 3 bases from V and 4 bases from J, leaving 16 bases between. Germline V gene data show CDR1 as LNHDA and CDR2 as SQIVND (reference sequence). CDR3: CASSIPRGAGYEQYF. The CDR3 bases are TGTGCCAGTAGTATCCCACGTGGGGCCGGATACGAGCAGTACTTC.

This chain connects TRBV10-3 to TRBJ2-1, with TRBD1 matching over 9 bases. The V gene's germline CDR1 is ENHRY and CDR2 SYGVKD. The V segment lost 4 bases and the J segment 9 bases; nucleotides outside the gene matches: 7. This CDR3 is built from 14 residues. The CDR3 loop is CAISGSGQGIEQFF. The CDR3 DNA follows: TGTGCCATCAGTGGGAGTGGACAGGGGATTGAGCAGTTCTTC.

This sequence joins TRBV19 and TRBJ2-2, with D tentatively TRBD1 (6 bases). Trimming cost V 6 bases and J 2 bases, with 13 bases left between them. The germline V gene encodes CDR1 LNHDA and CDR2 SQIVND (reference sequence). The CDR3 is 15 residues long. This CDR3 is CASSHGTINTGELFF. The CDR3 nucleotides are TGTGCCAGTAGCCACGGGACAATAAACACCGGGGAGCTGTTTTTT.

This sequence joins TRBV7-9 and TRBJ2-3; no clear D. The ends were cut back, 0 bases at V and 3 bases at J, with 4 bases in the middle. CDR3 length: 13 residues. CDR1 is SEHNR and CDR2 is FQNEAQ in the germline V gene (reference sequence). In DNA form, the CDR3 reads TGTGCCAGCAGCTTAGCCTTGACAGATACGCAGTATTTT. Protein: CASSLALTDTQYF. Combining the CDR3 with reference TRBV7-9 and TRBJ2-3 gives the whole variable domain DTGVSQNPRHKITKRGQNVTFRCDPISEHNRLYWYRQTLGQGPEFLTYFQNEAQLEKSRLLSDRFSAERPKGSFSTLEIQRTEQGDSAMYLCASSLALTDTQYFGPGTRLTVL.

The gene calls are TRBV7-2 and TRBJ1-2, with 8 nucleotides matching TRBD1. Trimming cost V 5 bases and J 4 bases; bases outside gene matches: 3. The CDR3 consists of 13 residues. CDR1 is SGHTA, CDR2 FQGNSA, per germline. The CDR3 here is CASSVDRVYGYTF. CDR3 nucleotides: TGTGCCAGCAGCGTGGACAGGGTCTATGGCTACACCTTC. Based on the CDR3 plus reference TRBV7-2 and TRBJ1-2, the full variable domain is GAGVSQSPSNKVTEKGKDVELRCDPISGHTALYWYRQSLGQGLEFLIYFQGNSAPDKSGLPSDRFSAERTGGSVSTLTIQRTQQEDSAVYLCASSVDRVYGYTFGSGTRLTVV.

The chain recombines TRBV27 with TRBJ2-1; 12 nucleotides agree with TRBD2. The CDR3 is made up of 18 amino acids. V lost 6 bases to trimming and J lost 4 bases; unmatched junction nucleotides: 13. The germline V gene encodes CDR1 MNHEY and CDR2 SMNVEV (reference sequence). In nucleotides, the CDR3 is TGTGCCAGCAGCCCCCGGAGACTAGCGGGAGCTGGATACAATGAGCAGTTCTTC. It yields the protein CASSPRRLAGAGYNEQFF.

DNA of the CDR3: TGTGCCAGCAGCTGGACTAGCGGGGAGTTCACAGATACGCAGTATTTT. Protein sequence: CASSWTSGEFTDTQYF. The V call is TRBV7-8, the J call TRBJ2-3; 12 positions match TRBD2. V lost 4 bases, J lost 2 bases, and 4 bases stayed unmatched. The germline V gene encodes CDR1 SGHVS and CDR2 FQNEAQ. The CDR3 has 16 residues.

This chain links TRBV19 with TRBJ2-7; 9 bases are shared with TRBD1. This CDR3 is built from 18 residues. The germline V gene encodes CDR1 LNHDA and CDR2 SQIVND (reference sequence). Trimming cost V 5 bases and J 0 bases; bases outside gene matches: 14. Here the CDR3 DNA reads TGTGCCAGTAGTCACCGGGACAGGGACCCTGGAAGCTCCTACGAGCAGTACTTC. As protein: CASSHRDRDPGSSYEQYF.

The chain combines TRBV18 with TRBJ1-2, with 7 bases that match TRBD1. Trimming at V came to 1 base and at J to 1 base, leaving 9 bases not matched to a gene. This CDR3 has 17 residues. Germline CDR1 reads KGHSH; CDR2 reads LQKENI. The CDR3 protein is CASSPLTGAMDNYGYTF. The DNA for the CDR3 is TGTGCCAGCTCACCACTCACAGGGGCGATGGATAACTATGGCTACACCTTC.

This clone showed up just once. The J gene is TRBJ1-3, the V gene TRBV7-2; 11 nucleotides agree with TRBD1. The CDR3 contains 17 residues. CDR1 is SGHTA, CDR2 FQGNSA, per germline. Trimming cost V 4 bases and J 4 bases; bases outside gene matches: 9. In DNA form, the CDR3 reads TGTGCCAGCAGCTCCCGGACAGGGGGCGTGGGAGGAAACACCATATATTTT. Protein product: CASSSRTGGVGGNTIYF.

V usage is TRBV5-1 and J usage is TRBJ2-7; no definite D call. Trimming took off 0 bases at V and 5 bases at J, with 6 bases between the two ends. The CDR3 is made up of 12 amino acids. Germline CDR1 SGHRS, CDR2 YFSETQ. The CDR3 region is CASSLDFHEQYF. The CDR3 bases are TGCGCCAGCAGCTTGGACTTCCACGAGCAGTACTTC.

The V call is TRBV6-5, the J call TRBJ2-3, with a possible D match to TRBD1 (6 bases). Germline V gives CDR1 MNHEY, CDR2 SVGAGI. This CDR3 has 15 amino acids. Deletions cut 5 bases from V and 2 bases from J, with 14 bases between. The CDR3 sequence: CASSTDRTSTDTQYF. The CDR3 DNA follows: TGTGCCAGCAGTACCGACAGGACTTCCACAGATACGCAGTATTTT.

The chain employs TRBV24-1 and TRBJ2-5; TRBD1 matches at 10 bases. J was trimmed by 2 bases and V by 4 bases; bases with no gene match: 3. Germline V gene lookup returns CDR1 KGHDR and CDR2 SFDVKD. This CDR3 is 15 amino acids long. This CDR3 is CATSEGTGAQETQYF. The CDR3 nucleotides read TGTGCCACCAGTGAAGGGACAGGGGCGCAAGAGACCCAGTACTTC.

V gene TRBV5-8 combines with J gene TRBJ1-5; 11 bases fit TRBD1. Per germline, CDR1 SGHTS and CDR2 YDEGEE. V lost 4 bases, J lost 4 bases, and 7 bases stayed unmatched. CDR3 size: 16 residues. The CDR3 reads CASSAGQGAYNQPQHF. For the CDR3, the DNA is TGTGCCAGCAGCGCAGGACAGGGGGCCTATAATCAGCCCCAGCATTTT.

The J gene is TRBJ2-1, the V gene TRBV28; 10 nucleotides align to TRBD2. The V gene's germline CDR1 is MDHEN and CDR2 SYDVKM. With V trimmed by 8 bases and J by 1 base, 11 bases remained unmatched. The CDR3 is 17 residues long. In nucleotides, the CDR3 is TGTGCCAGCCCGAAAACCGGGACTAGCGCGTCCTACAATGAGCAGTTCTTC. Its protein product is CASPKTGTSASYNEQFF.

The V and J genes are TRBV12-3 or TRBV12-4 and TRBJ2-3, with TRBD1 as a possible D gene (5 bases). Trimming removed 3 bases at V and 10 bases at J, with 11 bases between. The CDR3 contains 12 residues. In DNA, the CDR3 is TGTGCCAGCAGTTTCGACAGTCCCCCGCAGTATTTT. Protein: CASSFDSPPQYF.

Concerning this clone itself: Other DNA sequences in this specimen translate into the identical CDR3. This chain connects TRBV28 to TRBJ2-7; D perhaps matches TRBD1 (6 bases). In germline, CDR1 is MDHEN, CDR2 SYDVKM. With 6 bases removed from V and 3 bases from J, the gap between germline ends came to 9 bases. The CDR3 totals 12 residues. CDR3: CASSLQGYEQYF. In DNA form, the CDR3 reads TGTGCCAGCAGCCTACAGGGCTACGAGCAGTACTTC.

The rearrangement joins TRBV6-2 or TRBV6-3 to TRBJ1-1; no clear D gene. Germline lookup yields CDR1 MNHEY and CDR2 SVGEGT. The germline V and J ends were trimmed by 2 bases and 0 bases, with 13 bases remaining between them. This CDR3 has 16 residues. CDR3 DNA: TGTGCCAGCAGTTACGTATGGCGGCTAGTGAACACTGAAGCTTTCTTT. Protein sequence: CASSYVWRLVNTEAFF.

CDR3 nucleotide sequence: TGTGCCATCAGTGAGATCAGGGGAGATGGCTACACCTTC. Translated: CAISEIRGDGYTF. The chain employs TRBV10-3 and TRBJ1-2; tentatively, D is TRBD1 (6 bases). This CDR3 spans 13 amino acids. Germline CDR1 is ENHRY and CDR2 is SYGVKD. V dropped 2 bases and J dropped 6 bases, with 10 bases sitting between them.

This chain joins TRBV4-1 and TRBJ2-2, with 12 nucleotides matching TRBD2. The V gene end was trimmed by 5 bases and the J gene end by 2 bases; junction bases not matched to a gene: 3. This CDR3 is built from 16 residues. Germline V gene data show CDR1 as MGHRA and CDR2 as YSYEKL. The CDR3 region is CASSWTSGENTGELFF. DNA of the CDR3: TGCGCCAGCAGCTGGACTAGCGGGGAAAACACCGGGGAGCTGTTTTTT.

V gene TRBV11-2 combines with J gene TRBJ2-7; the D gene is possibly TRBD1 (5 bases). V was pared by 2 bases and J by 3 bases, with 11 bases between. CDR3 length: 14 residues. Germline CDR1 reads SGHAT; CDR2 reads FQNNGV. Here the CDR3 reads CASSLRQGIYEQYF. CDR3 DNA sequence: TGTGCCAGCAGCTTACGTCAGGGAATCTACGAGCAGTACTTC.

V gene TRBV19 combines with J gene TRBJ1-3; D is possibly TRBD1 (5 bases). This CDR3 is 17 amino acids long. Germline lookup yields CDR1 LNHDA and CDR2 SQIVND (reference sequence). Deletions cut 7 bases from V and 1 base from J, with 20 bases between. The CDR3 DNA sequence: TGTGCCAGTACTACGTACGCCAGGGCTCTTTCTGGAAACACCATATATTTT. Protein: CASTTYARALSGNTIYF.

The chain has TRBV28 and TRBJ2-5; D gene unclear. The CDR3 length is 14 residues. Germline V gives CDR1 MDHEN, CDR2 SYDVKM. V lost 3 bases to trimming and J lost 3 bases, with 11 bases between them. Written as DNA, the CDR3 is TGTGCCAGCAGTTTGGTTGGTAGAGAAGAGACCCAGTACTTC. It is translated as CASSLVGREETQYF.